Each of the 15 T cell receptor beta chains below was sequenced from the same sample in a study of Ad26.COV2.S vaccination and SARS-CoV-2 variants. The data were produced by immunoSEQ multiplex PCR, yet TCRdb's version contains in-frame clones alone and is incomplete. This table has hundreds of thousands of clones, about 90% appearing once. Treatment in this sample: roughly 19 received Ad26.COV2.S at low or high dose, single or two shots; 5 received placebo; per-sample allocation not given. Sampling was performed 63 days after the first vaccine or placebo injection. Sequenced material: peripheral blood, taken in a trial of Ad26.COV2.S vaccine versus placebo. These receptors all stem from a person aged 18-60 years who received the Ad26.COV2.S COVID-19 vaccine or a placebo.

V usage is TRBV7-2 and J usage is TRBJ2-3; 8 bases fit TRBD2. CDR3 length: 16 amino acids. CDR1 SGHTA and CDR2 FQGNSA come from the germline V gene. V was clipped by 5 bases and J by 6 bases; unmatched bases: 13. The CDR3 bases are TGTGCCAGCAGCCCACGCCCGGGAGGGCGGTATGATACGCAGTATTTT. As protein: CASSPRPGGRYDTQYF. The full variable domain, its missing parts supplied by reference TRBV7-2 and TRBJ2-3, is GAGVSQSPSNKVTEKGKDVELRCDPISGHTALYWYRQSLGQGLEFLIYFQGNSAPDKSGLPSDRFSAERTGGSVSTLTIQRTQQEDSAVYLCASSPRPGGRYDTQYFGPGTRLTVL.

The V call is TRBV21-1, the J call TRBJ2-7. TRBV21-1 corresponds to a pseudogene. The CDR3 loop spans 14 amino acids. The CDR3 region is CASSIPGPMHEQYF. The CDR3 coding sequence is TGTGCCAGCAGCATCCCGGGGCCAATGCACGAGCAGTACTTC.

The rearrangement joins TRBV24-1 to TRBJ2-1; TRBD1 agrees at 12 bases. Germline assignment: CDR1 KGHDR and CDR2 SFDVKD. This CDR3 has 16 residues. V lost 4 bases to trimming and J lost 4 bases; unmatched junction nucleotides: 4. The CDR3 here is CATSDPGQGAYNEQFF. Written as DNA, the CDR3 is TGTGCCACCAGTGACCCGGGACAGGGGGCTTACAATGAGCAGTTCTTC.

This chain connects TRBV29-1 to TRBJ2-3; 8 nucleotides agree with TRBD1. CDR3 length equals 15 residues. Germline values: CDR1 SQVTM, CDR2 ANQGSEA. V gave up 1 base and J gave up 3 bases; unmatched junction bases: 6. The CDR3 loop reads CSVEGGQGATDTQYF. The CDR3 nucleotides read TGCAGCGTTGAAGGGGGGCAGGGGGCTACAGATACGCAGTATTTT.

V is TRBV14 and J is TRBJ1-2; D uncertain. The ends were cut back, 1 base at V and 4 bases at J, with 7 bases in the middle. Germline V lookup: CDR1 SGHDN, CDR2 FVKESK. The CDR3 has 13 amino acids. CDR3 loop: CASSQVESYGYTF. The CDR3 DNA sequence: TGTGCCAGCAGCCAAGTCGAAAGCTATGGCTACACCTTC.

As for this clone: At the DNA level, this CDR3 is encoded by other sequences in the same sample as well. The chain carries TRBV9 and TRBJ1-3; D ambiguous. Deletions cut 4 bases from V and 0 bases from J, with 5 bases between. The CDR3 has 13 amino acids. CDR1 SGDLS and CDR2 YYNGEE come from the germline V gene. The CDR3 sequence: CASSYGSGNTIYF. For the CDR3, the DNA is TGTGCCAGCAGCTATGGCTCTGGAAACACCATATATTTT.

This sequence joins TRBV9 and TRBJ1-3; the D gene is possibly TRBD1 (6 bases). Trimming took off 0 bases at V and 4 bases at J, with 11 bases between the two ends. Germline V gene data show CDR1 as SGDLS and CDR2 as YYNGEE. The CDR3 loop spans 15 amino acids. The CDR3 loop reads CASSVGTETGNTIYF. The CDR3 DNA reads as TGTGCCAGCAGCGTAGGGACAGAGACAGGAAACACCATATATTTT.

The J gene is TRBJ2-7, the V gene TRBV7-8, with TRBD1 matching over 9 bases. Per germline, CDR1 SGHVS and CDR2 FQNEAQ. The length of the CDR3 is 14 residues. V shed 5 bases, J shed 4 bases, and the junction held 6 bases outside the gene matches. CDR3 nucleotide sequence: TGTGCCAGCAGCCCCCGGGACAGGGAATACGAGCAGTACTTC. Protein: CASSPRDREYEQYF. The variable domain in full, completed from reference TRBV7-8 and TRBJ2-7, reads GAGVSQSPRYKVAKRGQDVALRCDPISGHVSLFWYQQALGQGPEFLTYFQNEAQLDKSGLPSDRFFAERPEGSVSTLKIQRTQQEDSAVYLCASSPRDREYEQYFGPGTRLTVT.

V gene TRBV6-5 combines with J gene TRBJ2-7; D is ambiguous. The CDR3 runs 16 residues. Deletions cut 4 bases from V and 2 bases from J, with 18 bases between. Germline V gives CDR1 MNHEY, CDR2 SVGAGI. The CDR3, as DNA: TGTGCCAGCAGTTTAAAAAGTGGTTGGGCACCCTACGAGCAGTACTTC. As protein: CASSLKSGWAPYEQYF.

The rearrangement uses TRBV7-8 and TRBJ2-1, with TRBD1 identical over 8 bases. V gave up 5 bases and J gave up 2 bases; unmatched junction bases: 8. Germline V CDR1 and CDR2: SGHVS, FQNEAQ. The CDR3 extends over 16 amino acids. The DNA of the CDR3 is TGTGCCAGCAGCCTCTGGACAGGGATTGCCTACAATGAGCAGTTCTTC. This translates into CASSLWTGIAYNEQFF.

The V gene is TRBV5-1, the J gene TRBJ1-6; a possible D gene is TRBD1 (6 bases). Germline V lookup: CDR1 SGHRS, CDR2 YFSETQ. The CDR3 sequence is 17 residues long. V was trimmed by 4 bases and J by 10 bases, leaving 24 bases between them. The CDR3 DNA reads as TGCGCCAGCAGCGCGGGACACGTGCGTTCGGAGGGGTCACCCCTCCACTTT. It encodes CASSAGHVRSEGSPLHF.

CDR3 residues: CAISSRQSDQPQHF. The DNA of the CDR3 is TGTGCCATCAGTTCCAGACAGAGCGATCAGCCCCAGCATTTT. The J gene is TRBJ1-5, the V gene TRBV10-3, with D possibly matching TRBD1 (5 bases). Deletions cut 5 bases from V and 5 bases from J, with 13 bases between. The CDR3 sequence is 14 residues long. Germline V gene data show CDR1 as ENHRY and CDR2 as SYGVKD.

The chain has TRBV24-1 and TRBJ2-1; D may be TRBD2 (5 bases). The CDR3 runs 16 residues. The germline V gene has CDR1 KGHDR and CDR2 SFDVKD. The germline V and J ends were trimmed by 3 bases and 6 bases, with 17 bases remaining between them. CDR3 in amino acids: CATSDAREGRINEQFF. The CDR3 coding sequence is TGTGCCACCAGTGATGCGCGCGAGGGTAGAATCAATGAGCAGTTCTTC.

The chain combines TRBV30 with TRBJ1-6; D unclear. The CDR3 covers 14 residues. The ends were cut back, 1 base at V and 11 bases at J, with 15 bases in the middle. The germline V gene has CDR1 GTSNPN and CDR2 SVGIG (reference sequence). The CDR3 region has the DNA TGTGCCTGGAGTGAAGGACGGGTCCAGACACCCCTCCACTTT. Translating it yields CAWSEGRVQTPLHF.

The chain couples TRBV6-5 to TRBJ1-4; D might be TRBD1 (6 bases). Germline V gene data show CDR1 as MNHEY and CDR2 as SVGAGI. CDR3 size: 15 residues. V lost 7 bases and J lost 0, with 12 bases in between. The CDR3, as DNA: TGTGCCAGCATGAGGACAGTTGCAACTAATGAAAAACTGTTTTTT. Protein: CASMRTVATNEKLFF.